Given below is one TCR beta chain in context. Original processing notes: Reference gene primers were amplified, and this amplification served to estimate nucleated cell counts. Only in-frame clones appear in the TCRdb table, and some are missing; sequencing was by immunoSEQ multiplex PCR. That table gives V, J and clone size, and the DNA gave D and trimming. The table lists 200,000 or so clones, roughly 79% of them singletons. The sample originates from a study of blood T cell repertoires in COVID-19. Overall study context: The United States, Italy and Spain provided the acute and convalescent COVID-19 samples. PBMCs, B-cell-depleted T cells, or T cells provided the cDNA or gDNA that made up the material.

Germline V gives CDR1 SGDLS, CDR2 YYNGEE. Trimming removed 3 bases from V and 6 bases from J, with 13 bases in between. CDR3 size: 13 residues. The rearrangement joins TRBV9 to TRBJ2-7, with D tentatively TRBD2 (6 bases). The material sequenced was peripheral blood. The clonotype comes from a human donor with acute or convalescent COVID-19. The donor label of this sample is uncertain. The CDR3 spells CASSEGLFGEQYF. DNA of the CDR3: TGTGCCAGCAGCGAGGGACTCTTTGGCGAGCAGTACTTC.